A selection of T cell receptor beta chains follows, all from one sample in a study of blood T cells in healthy people across ages. TCRdb reprocessed the 5' RACE reads via MiXCR and lists one record per CDR3 protein. Seen here are about 1.4 million distinct CDR3 sequences, around 59% observed once, and the top ten hold about 6.3%. The material sequenced was blood. The source is a man aged 18-30 years in good health. Both conserved end residues are part of each CDR3. Fields, in order: J gene, V gene, clone size, D gene, CDR3 DNA, CDR3 protein. D genes are given only for firm matches. A clone size is listed for some rows: how often the clone was seen (once, few, many), or a class if it is expanded.

TRBJ2-7	TRBV4-1	few	TRBD1	TGCGCCAGCAGCAAGGACAGGGAGTATGTCGAGCAGTACTTC	CASSKDREYVEQYF
TRBJ2-1	TRBV5-4	few	NA	TGTGCCAGCAGATTGAACCGGGGGTCGGAAAATGAGCAGTTCTTC	CASRLNRGSENEQFF
TRBJ2-7	TRBV4-1	NA	TRBD2	TGCGCCAGCAGCCAAAGAGCAGGCGGACTAGCGAACGAGCAGTACTTC	CASSQRAGGLANEQYF
TRBJ2-1	TRBV29-1	few	TRBD1	TGCAGCGTTGGGGACAGGGGTCTGTACAATGAGCAGTTCTTC	CSVGDRGLYNEQFF
TRBJ1-2	TRBV29-1	NA	TRBD1	TGCAGCGGCGCGACAGGGGCTAACTATGGCTACACCTTC	CSGATGANYGYTF
TRBJ2-5	TRBV20-1	few	NA	TGCAGTGCTAGAGATGGCTCGTCGTGGGAGACCCAGTACTTC	CSARDGSSWETQYF
TRBJ1-1	TRBV18	NA	NA	TGTGCCAGCTCACCCACAGGGCCGGCTGAAGCTTTCTTT	CASSPTGPAEAFF
TRBJ2-7	TRBV28	NA	NA	TGTGCCACAAGGACAGACTCCTACGAGCAGTACTTC	CATRTDSYEQYF
TRBJ2-3	TRBV5-6	few	NA	TGTGCCAGCAGCTACGCCGGGACGCCCTCTAATACGCAGTATTTT	CASSYAGTPSNTQYF
TRBJ2-4	TRBV3-1	few	NA	TGTGCCAGCAGCCAAGCGGCTAGCTGGGAAAACATTCAGTACTTC	CASSQAASWENIQYF
TRBJ1-1	TRBV12-3/TRBV12-4	NA	TRBD1	TGTGCCAGCAGGGACAGGGGTTTCCCGACTGAAGCTTTCTTT	CASRDRGFPTEAFF
TRBJ2-5	TRBV12-3/TRBV12-4	NA	TRBD2	TGTGCCAGCAGTTTTCGGGCCCAAAGCGGGAGGGTAATGGGGACCCAGTACTTC	CASSFRAQSGRVMGTQYF
TRBJ2-4	TRBV29-1	once	NA	TGCAGCGTTGGCCTAAATGACATTCAGTACTTC	CSVGLNDIQYF
TRBJ2-1	TRBV27	NA	NA	TGTGCCAGCAGTCCCTCCCCCTCTAGGGATCTCTACAATGAGCAGTTCTTC	CASSPSPSRDLYNEQFF
TRBJ1-4	TRBV4-2	NA	TRBD1	TGTGCCAGCAGCCAAGAAGGGGGCGTTGAAAAACTGTTTTTT	CASSQEGGVEKLFF
TRBJ2-3	TRBV4-3	many	NA	TGCGCCAGCAGCCAAGGGGTGGCAGATACGCAGTATTTT	CASSQGVADTQYF
TRBJ1-1	TRBV5-1	NA	NA	TGCGTCAGCAGCCCATGGATCACAGATAACACTGAAGCTTTCTTT	CVSSPWITDNTEAFF
TRBJ2-7	TRBV20-1	NA	TRBD1	TGCAGTGCTAGGAAAAAACAGGGGATCCTCTACGAGCAGTACTTC	CSARKKQGILYEQYF
TRBJ2-7	TRBV27	NA	NA	TGTGCCAGCAGCCCAGAGGGTCCCCAAATGATCTACGAGCAGTACTTC	CASSPEGPQMIYEQYF
TRBJ2-7	TRBV20-1	few	NA	TGCAGTGCTAGAGTCACGCGAAACGAGCAGTACTTC	CSARVTRNEQYF
TRBJ2-5	TRBV5-5	NA	TRBD1	TGTGCCAGCAGCTTGTCGGGACAGGGAGAGGCGCAAGAGACCCAGTACTTC	CASSLSGQGEAQETQYF
TRBJ1-4	TRBV2	NA	NA	TGTGCCAGCAAGAGTGGGGGAAAACTGTTTTTT	CASKSGGKLFF
TRBJ1-4	TRBV27	NA	NA	TGTGCCAGCAGTCCATGGCCAGATGAAAAACTGTTTTTT	CASSPWPDEKLFF
TRBJ2-3	TRBV28	NA	TRBD1	TGTGCCAGCAGTTCGGACAGGGACCCAGATACGCAGTATTTT	CASSSDRDPDTQYF
TRBJ2-7	TRBV20-1	NA	TRBD1	TGCAGTGCTAGAGATCTTCCGGGACAGGGAACCTACGAGCAGTACTTC	CSARDLPGQGTYEQYF
TRBJ2-5	TRBV29-1	NA	NA	TGCAGCTTTGAACGGTTAGGGACGGGGGAGACCCAGTACTTC	CSFERLGTGETQYF
TRBJ2-7	TRBV5-1	NA	TRBD2	TGCGCCAGCAGCTCTCGGACTAGCGTGATGGGAGAGCAGTACTTC	CASSSRTSVMGEQYF
TRBJ1-5	TRBV4-2	few	NA	TGTGCCAGCAGCCCCGAGGGGAATCACAATCAGCCCCAGCATTTT	CASSPEGNHNQPQHF
TRBJ2-7	TRBV7-2	NA	NA	TGTGCCAGCAGCTTATCGGACCGGGGGACCTACGAGCAGTACTTC	CASSLSDRGTYEQYF
TRBJ2-5	TRBV12-3/TRBV12-4	few	TRBD1	TGTGCCAGCAGAAAGTGGGACAGCCAAGAGACCCAGTACTTC	CASRKWDSQETQYF
TRBJ2-3	TRBV7-9	NA	TRBD2	TGTGCCAGCAGCCGCACAGCGGGGGGCACAGATACGCAGTATTTT	CASSRTAGGTDTQYF
TRBJ1-6	TRBV3-1	NA	NA	TGCGCCAGCAGCCAAGACCGGGGTTGGAATTCACCCCTCCACTTT	CASSQDRGWNSPLHF
TRBJ2-5	TRBV7-7	NA	NA	TGTGCTAGCAGCTTGGGGAACGAGGGTCCCCAAGAGACCCAGTACTTC	CASSLGNEGPQETQYF